This T cell receptor (beta chain) was recorded in a study of blood T cell repertoires in COVID-19. Study-wide background: T cells, B-cell-depleted T cells, or PBMCs provided the cDNA or gDNA that served as material.

CDR1 is ENHRY and CDR2 is SYGVKD in the germline V gene. This CDR3 comprises 15 residues. V trimming: 3 bases; J trimming: 2 bases; junction bases outside the gene matches: 1. Participants came from about 23 US areas, aged about 18 to 90 years. Cohorts were based on clinical histories the participants reported. Original processing notes: Estimation of nucleated cell counts was performed using reference gene primer amplification. The protocol was immunoSEQ multiplex PCR, while the TCRdb copy is restricted to in-frame clones and leaves out a portion. For V, J and clone size, that table is used; D and trimming come from the DNA. The table lists around 250,000 clones, approximately 89% of them singletons.

Sequencing was performed on PBMCs or T cells enriched from blood (not recorded which). This TCR derives from a woman aged 40 to 50 with acute COVID-19. This chain links TRBV10-3 with TRBJ2-1; 10 bases match TRBD2. CDR3 sequence reads: CAISEGTSAYNEQFF. The DNA for the CDR3 is TGTGCCATCAGTGAAGGGACTAGCGCCTACAATGAGCAGTTCTTC.